Each of the 27 T cell receptor beta chains below was sequenced from the same sample in a study of T cell responses to AZD1222 COVID-19 vaccine. Produced via immunoSEQ multiplex PCR; TCRdb's table is partial and in-frame only. This table holds tens of thousands of clones, approximately 88% found once. The specimen comprised peripheral blood, sampled on day 0 of AZD1222 vaccination. These receptors all come from an adult in good health.

This rearrangement joins TRBV7-2 to TRBJ1-3; TRBD1 is a possible D gene (6 bases). CDR3 length: 13 residues. Trimming took 5 bases from V and 4 from J, leaving 9 bases between them. Germline V lookup: CDR1 SGHTA, CDR2 FQGNSA. CDR3 residues: CASSNTGGNTIYF. The DNA of the CDR3 is TGTGCCAGCAGCAACACAGGGGGAAACACCATATATTTT.

J is TRBJ1-1 and V is TRBV18; D not certain. The CDR3 is 12 amino acids. Trimming left V 4 bases short and J 0 bases short, with 3 bases between. Germline CDR1 is KGHSH and CDR2 is LQKENI. This chain's CDR3 is CASSLMNTEAFF. The CDR3 nucleotides are TGTGCCAGCTCACTTATGAACACTGAAGCTTTCTTT.

This clone was recorded only once. This chain uses TRBV6-2 or TRBV6-3 with TRBJ1-1; D not resolved. CDR1 and CDR2 from the germline V gene are MNHEY and SVGEGT. The ends were cut back, 2 bases at V and 1 base at J, with 11 bases in the middle. The CDR3 covers 15 residues. In nucleotides, the CDR3 is TGTGCCAGCAGTTACGGCCTACAGAGGAACACTGAAGCTTTCTTT. It specifies CASSYGLQRNTEAFF.

This sequence joins TRBV5-3 and TRBJ1-5; no clear D. TRBV5-3 is an open reading frame, and its role is uncertain. The CDR3 spans 10 residues. Trimming shortened V by 4 bases and J by 4 bases, and 0 bases separated the two germline ends. CDR3: CARSNQPQHF. Here the CDR3 DNA reads TGTGCCAGAAGCAATCAGCCCCAGCATTTT.

The chain joins TRBV5-1 to TRBJ1-1, with TRBD1 matching over 8 bases. V shed 2 bases and J 5 bases; nucleotides not matched to a gene: 11. The germline V gene has CDR1 SGHRS and CDR2 YFSETQ. CDR3 length: 16 residues. CDR3 nucleotides: TGCGCCAGCAGCTTTTTGGGTGCCGGACAGGGTACTGAAGCTTTCTTT. This encodes CASSFLGAGQGTEAFF. The full variable domain, in which reference TRBV5-1 and TRBJ1-1 provide the parts outside the CDR3, is KAGVTQTPRYLIKTRGQQVTLSCSPISGHRSVSWYQQTPGQGLQFLFEYFSETQRNKGNFPGRFSGRQFSNSRSEMNVSTLELGDSALYLCASSFLGAGQGTEAFFGQGTRLTVV.

This chain uses TRBV2 with TRBJ2-6; 8 bases agree with TRBD1. Trimming at V came to 3 bases and at J to 2 bases, leaving 6 bases not matched to a gene. This CDR3 has 17 residues. CDR1 and CDR2 from the germline V gene are SNHLY and FYNNEI. The CDR3 spells CASSEATGVTGANVLTF. CDR3 DNA: TGTGCCAGCAGTGAGGCGACAGGGGTTACTGGGGCCAACGTCCTGACTTTC.

The CDR3 is CASSQWASGSKYNEQFF. As DNA, the CDR3 is TGTGCCAGCAGCCAGTGGGCTAGCGGGAGTAAGTACAATGAGCAGTTCTTC. This chain connects TRBV7-9 to TRBJ2-1, with 10 bases fitting TRBD2. The V segment lost 5 bases and the J segment 4 bases; nucleotides outside the gene matches: 11. Germline values: CDR1 SEHNR, CDR2 FQNEAQ (reference sequence). The CDR3 sequence is 17 residues long.

The sample holds one count of this clone. This chain joins TRBV6-2 or TRBV6-3 and TRBJ2-5; weak D call: TRBD2 (5 bases). CDR1 and CDR2 from the germline V gene are MNHEY and SVGEGT. The germline V and J ends were trimmed by 0 bases and 5 bases, with 13 bases remaining between them. The CDR3 is 15 amino acids. The CDR3 coding sequence is TGTGCCAGCAGTTACTCGAATGGAGCTAGCGAGACCCAGTACTTC. Its protein product is CASSYSNGASETQYF.

This sequence joins TRBV10-2 and TRBJ1-2; D is unclear. Germline assignment: CDR1 WSHSY and CDR2 SAAADI. With 3 bases removed from V and 0 bases from J, the gap between germline ends came to 5 bases. The CDR3 length is 13 residues. Here the CDR3 reads CASSESSNYGYTF. CDR3 coding DNA: TGCGCCAGCAGTGAAAGCTCTAACTATGGCTACACCTTC.

The rearrangement joins TRBV5-1 to TRBJ2-2; D might be TRBD2 (5 bases). In germline, CDR1 is SGHRS, CDR2 YFSETQ. The V end lost 0 bases, the J end lost 1 base, and 10 bases lay between the germline ends. This CDR3 comprises 16 residues. The CDR3 reads CASSLESSLNTGELFF. The CDR3 DNA follows: TGCGCCAGCAGCTTGGAATCTAGCCTGAACACCGGGGAGCTGTTTTTT.

As DNA, the CDR3 is TGCGCCAGCAGCTTGGAGGGACAGGGGTCGGAGACCCAGTACTTC. Its translation: CASSLEGQGSETQYF. This sequence joins TRBV5-1 and TRBJ2-5; 10 bases align to TRBD1. Germline V gene lookup returns CDR1 SGHRS and CDR2 YFSETQ. The ends lost 0 bases at V and 5 bases at J; junction bases unmatched: 4. The CDR3 length is 15 residues.

J is TRBJ1-3 and V is TRBV9; D gene ambiguous. The CDR3 loop spans 15 amino acids. Deletions cut 0 bases from V and 1 base from J, with 8 bases between. Germline CDR1 is SGDLS and CDR2 is YYNGEE. CDR3 loop: CASSVGVPSGNTIYF. For the CDR3, the DNA is TGTGCCAGCAGCGTAGGGGTACCATCTGGAAACACCATATATTTT. Full variable domain (missing parts from reference TRBV9 and TRBJ1-3): DSGVTQTPKHLITATGQRVTLRCSPRSGDLSVYWYQQSLDQGLQFLIQYYNGEERAKGNILERFSAQQFPDLHSELNLSSLELGDSALYFCASSVGVPSGNTIYFGEGSWLTVV.

V gene TRBV24-1 combines with J gene TRBJ2-7; a possible D gene is TRBD1 (6 bases). Per the germline V gene, CDR1 is KGHDR and CDR2 is SFDVKD. The ends were cut back, 2 bases at V and 3 bases at J, with 16 bases in the middle. This CDR3 has 16 amino acids. CDR3 residues: CATSDWVGRGNYEQYF. DNA of the CDR3: TGTGCCACCAGTGATTGGGTGGGCAGGGGTAACTACGAGCAGTACTTC.

The chain has TRBV12-3 or TRBV12-4 and TRBJ1-5; D not certain. This CDR3 is built from 13 residues. Trimming removed 7 bases at V and 0 bases at J, with 7 bases between. The CDR3 DNA reads as TGTGCCAGCACGCAGAGTAGCAATCAGCCCCAGCATTTT. This translates into CASTQSSNQPQHF.

The rearrangement links TRBV19 to TRBJ2-5; 7 nucleotides align to TRBD1. Germline CDR1 is LNHDA and CDR2 is SQIVND (reference sequence). This CDR3 spans 13 amino acids. J was trimmed by 1 base and V by 10 bases; bases with no gene match: 6. The CDR3: CATRTGLQETQYF. The CDR3 region has the DNA TGTGCCACCAGGACAGGACTCCAAGAGACCCAGTACTTC.

This sequence joins TRBV29-1 and TRBJ2-7; TRBD2 agrees at 12 bases. Germline CDR1 and CDR2: SQVTM and ANQGSEA. CDR3 length equals 14 residues. V gave up 7 bases and J gave up 1 base; unmatched junction bases: 5. The CDR3: CSAGLAGRSYEQYF. The CDR3 nucleotides are TGCAGCGCCGGACTAGCGGGACGGTCCTACGAGCAGTACTTC.

The V and J genes are TRBV9 and TRBJ2-7; 9 nucleotides line up with TRBD2. The CDR3 length is 14 residues. Germline CDR1 and CDR2: SGDLS and YYNGEE. V shed 7 bases, J shed 7 bases, and the junction held 12 bases outside the gene matches. The CDR3 protein is CASGSGRFSGEQYF. The DNA for the CDR3 is TGTGCCAGCGGCAGCGGGAGGTTCTCTGGGGAGCAGTACTTC.

The V gene is TRBV7-3, the J gene TRBJ2-1; a possible D gene is TRBD2 (6 bases). The germline V and J ends were trimmed by 5 bases and 0 bases, with 11 bases remaining between them. Per germline, CDR1 SGHTA and CDR2 FQGTGA. The CDR3 covers 15 residues. The CDR3 nucleotides read TGTGCCAGCAGCCCCGGGGGAGGCTCCTACAATGAGCAGTTCTTC. Amino acids: CASSPGGGSYNEQFF.

V gene TRBV14 combines with J gene TRBJ2-2; D gene ambiguous. The CDR3 totals 12 residues. Per germline, CDR1 SGHDN and CDR2 FVKESK. V was cut by 6 bases and J by 6 bases, with 8 bases left in between. CDR3 residues: CASSQSAGELFF. Written as DNA, the CDR3 is TGTGCCAGCAGTCAGAGCGCCGGGGAGCTGTTTTTT.

V and J are TRBV24-1 and TRBJ2-1; the D is unclear. CDR1 KGHDR and CDR2 SFDVKD come from the germline V gene. The CDR3 extends over 14 amino acids. V lost 5 bases to trimming and J lost 6 bases, with 13 bases between them. The DNA of the CDR3 is TGTGCCACCAGTGGGGCCCGAGGAATCAATGAGCAGTTCTTC. It yields the protein CATSGARGINEQFF.

The chain combines TRBV5-4 with TRBJ1-2, with TRBD1 as a possible D gene (5 bases). The CDR3 spans 15 residues. V lost 4 bases and J lost 1, with 14 bases in between. The V gene's germline CDR1 is SGHNT and CDR2 YYREEE (reference sequence). Written as DNA, the CDR3 is TGTGCCAGCAGCCTACCCGACAGAGTTAACTATGGCTACACCTTC. This translates into CASSLPDRVNYGYTF.

This sequence joins TRBV30 and TRBJ2-3; 7 bases match TRBD2. Trimming cost V 5 bases and J 6 bases; bases outside gene matches: 8. This CDR3 comprises 13 residues. The germline V gene encodes CDR1 GTSNPN and CDR2 SVGIG (reference sequence). The CDR3 here is CAWQRGAWDTQYF. CDR3 DNA: TGTGCCTGGCAGCGGGGAGCCTGGGATACGCAGTATTTT.

The chain couples TRBV27 to TRBJ1-1; a possible D gene is TRBD1 (6 bases). Trimming stripped 5 bases from V and 1 base from J, with 11 bases between. The CDR3 has 14 residues. Germline CDR1 and CDR2: MNHEY and SMNVEV (reference sequence). The CDR3 DNA follows: TGTGCCAGCAGTCCCGGGACATCGAACACTGAAGCTTTCTTT. Protein product: CASSPGTSNTEAFF.

CDR3 region: CASSFFLDRLNTEAFF. The CDR3 DNA follows: TGTGCCAGCAGCTTTTTTCTGGACAGGTTAAACACTGAAGCTTTCTTT. The chain recombines TRBV5-5 with TRBJ1-1, with 7 nucleotides matching TRBD1. The CDR3 consists of 16 residues. CDR1 is SGHKS, CDR2 YYEKEE, per germline (reference sequence). Trimming at V came to 2 bases and at J to 2 bases, leaving 9 bases not matched to a gene.

This clone was seen just once. The chain uses TRBV11-2 and TRBJ2-2, with D tentatively TRBD1 or TRBD2 (5 bases each). The V and J ends lost 7 bases and 4 bases respectively, with 19 bases between them. This CDR3 comprises 16 residues. Germline assignment: CDR1 SGHAT and CDR2 FQNNGV. CDR3 loop: CASTQGSGRVTGELFF. In DNA form, the CDR3 reads TGTGCCAGCACCCAGGGAAGTGGGCGGGTCACCGGGGAGCTGTTTTTT.

The chain carries TRBV27 and TRBJ2-5; TRBD2 agrees at 10 bases. Germline CDR1 reads MNHEY; CDR2 reads SMNVEV (reference sequence). This CDR3 is 15 amino acids long. The ends lost 1 base at V and 4 bases at J; junction bases unmatched: 3. The CDR3: CASSLLGLARETQYF. CDR3 nucleotides: TGTGCCAGCAGTTTATTGGGACTAGCGAGAGAGACCCAGTACTTC.

V usage is TRBV19 and J usage is TRBJ2-1; no clear D. Germline V gene sequence: CDR1 LNHDA, CDR2 SQIVND (reference sequence). The CDR3 runs to 16 residues. V lost 6 bases and J 1 base, leaving 16 bases between the germline ends. The CDR3 reads CASSRRRRASYNEQFF. In DNA, the CDR3 is TGTGCCAGTAGCCGCCGGCGTCGGGCGTCCTACAATGAGCAGTTCTTC.